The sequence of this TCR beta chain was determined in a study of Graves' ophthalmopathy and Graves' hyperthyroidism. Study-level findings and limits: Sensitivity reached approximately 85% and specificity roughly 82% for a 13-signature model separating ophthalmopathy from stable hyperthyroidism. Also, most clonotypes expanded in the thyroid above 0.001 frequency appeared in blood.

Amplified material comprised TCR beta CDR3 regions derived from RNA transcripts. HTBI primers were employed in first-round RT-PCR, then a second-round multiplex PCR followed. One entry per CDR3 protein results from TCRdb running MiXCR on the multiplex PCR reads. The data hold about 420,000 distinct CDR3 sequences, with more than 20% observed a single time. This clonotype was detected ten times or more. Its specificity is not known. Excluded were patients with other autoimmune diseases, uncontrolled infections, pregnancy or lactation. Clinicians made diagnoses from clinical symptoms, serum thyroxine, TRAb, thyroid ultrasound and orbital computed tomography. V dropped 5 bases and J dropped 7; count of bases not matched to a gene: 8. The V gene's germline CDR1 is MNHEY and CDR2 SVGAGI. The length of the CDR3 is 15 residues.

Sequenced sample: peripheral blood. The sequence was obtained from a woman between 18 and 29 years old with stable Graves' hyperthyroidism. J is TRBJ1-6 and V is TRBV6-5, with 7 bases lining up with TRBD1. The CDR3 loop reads CASSHRDSANSPLHF. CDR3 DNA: TGTGCCAGCAGTCACCGGGACAGTGCCAATTCACCCCTCCACTTT.